This T cell receptor beta chain was documented in a study of cytomegalovirus exposure and HLA in healthy donors. Everyone who donated was a healthy bone marrow donor. Trimming cost V 2 bases and J 3 bases; bases outside gene matches: 6. CDR3 size: 16 residues. In germline, CDR1 is WSHSY, CDR2 SAAADI. Concerning this clone itself: Its cognate antigen is unknown.

This PCR relied on a set of 60 Vbeta primers and 13 Jbeta primers. Methods used by the authors: About 10 million shared chains were among tens of millions of unique TCR beta chains counted in a later analysis. Only in-frame clones appear in the TCRdb table, and some are missing; sequencing was by immunoSEQ multiplex PCR. That table furnishes V, J and clone size, whereas the DNA furnished D and trimming. There are roughly 180,000 clones in the sample; about 75% occur only once, and about 7.7% lies in the top ten. Study-wide results and caveats: Within an earlier analysis, most TCR beta V segments proved productive either about 87% or about 30% of the time. A missense variant in DCLRE1C was later tied to TCR beta V- and J-gene trimming.

The rearrangement uses TRBV10-2 and TRBJ2-3; 9 bases map to TRBD2. The specimen was PBMCs. The clonotype originates from a woman in her forties in good health and CMV-seropositive. The CDR3 sequence: CASSEVGGRGTDTQYF. The CDR3, as DNA: TGCGCCAGCAGTGAGGTGGGCGGGAGGGGAACAGATACGCAGTATTTT.